This is a list of T cell receptor beta chains from one sample in a study of T cells in Graves' hyperthyroidism and ophthalmopathy. TCRdb re-derived calls from the multiplex PCR reads in MiXCR, one entry per CDR3 protein. The repertoire consists of about 59,000 distinct CDR3 sequences, with around 50% occurring once and the leading ten covering 3.3%. Sequencing was done on a sample of blood. These receptor sequences come from a woman aged 55-70 years with Graves' ophthalmopathy. The conserved cysteine and the conserved F or W are not part of the CDR3 here.

j_gene	v_gene	CDR3aa
TRBJ2-7	TRBV13	ASSLRGPRARNSYEQY
TRBJ2-7	TRBV6-2/TRBV6-3	ASSYVSGSYEQY
TRBJ2-1	TRBV6-2/TRBV6-3	ASSDSDEQF
TRBJ1-1	TRBV3-1	ASSQDLTRGNTEAF
TRBJ1-3	TRBV29-1	SVESSGNTIY
TRBJ2-7	TRBV19	ASSRNRGSYEQY
TRBJ1-5	TRBV7-6	ASRGAGGLGNEPQH
TRBJ1-2	TRBV12-3/TRBV12-4	ASSLVAGDYGYT
TRBJ2-5	TRBV29-1	SAPDRGRETQY
TRBJ2-1	TRBV12-3/TRBV12-4	ASSPSGGSNNEQF
TRBJ1-5	TRBV6-5	ASSFGQDNQPQH
TRBJ1-1	TRBV11-2	ASSITGGLSTEAF
TRBJ1-3	TRBV2	ASSEDRGNTIY
TRBJ2-5	TRBV20-1	RARGTSGGRETRY
TRBJ2-7	TRBV7-3	ASSLGGGREQY
TRBJ2-1	TRBV7-3	ASSQRGKEQF
TRBJ1-1	TRBV20-1	SAGGRQGGTEAF
TRBJ2-1	TRBV2	ASTGAFTDTQF
TRBJ2-7	TRBV27	ASSLYRGLTYEQY
TRBJ1-2	TRBV15	ATSSSRGYGYT
TRBJ2-5	TRBV20-1	SARTSGAELGNEQY
TRBJ1-2	TRBV12-3/TRBV12-4	ASSTALTDNYGYT
TRBJ2-3	TRBV3-1	ASSQATGGADTQY
TRBJ2-3	TRBV27	ASSFPHTDTQY
TRBJ1-4	TRBV11-3	ASSAGTGDEKLF
TRBJ1-4	TRBV5-1	ASSFVGPRNEKLF
TRBJ2-6	TRBV19	ASSKNRRGVPGLCSGANVLT
TRBJ1-3	TRBV3-1	ASSQASGYGNTIY
TRBJ1-6	TRBV2	ASSPTQGYNSPLH
TRBJ2-7	TRBV11-2	ASSESGGSSKQY
TRBJ1-6	TRBV4-3	ASSHTGGWHYPLH
TRBJ2-3	TRBV11-2	ASSLRQGWTDTQY
TRBJ2-3	TRBV4-1	ASKGLAGYTDTQY
TRBJ2-7	TRBV4-1	ASSQTGGRGRWYEQY
TRBJ2-2	TRBV15	ATTQHRGTGELF
TRBJ2-1	TRBV18	ASSPPSSGRAVGNEQF
TRBJ2-7	TRBV7-9	ASSSQGFEQY
TRBJ2-7	TRBV5-1	ASSLEAVPYEQY
TRBJ2-3	TRBV20-1	SAPSGSWSTDTQY
TRBJ2-5	TRBV12-3/TRBV12-4	ASSLRAGEGETQY
TRBJ2-3	TRBV7-8	ASSSGTGVRTDTQY
TRBJ1-1	TRBV20-1	SARKDTYTEAF
TRBJ2-3	TRBV10-1	TSGGVESDTQY
TRBJ1-5	TRBV7-2	ASSLDMGNQPQH
TRBJ2-5	TRBV20-1	SARGTSGGRETQY
TRBJ2-5	TRBV7-6	ASSLISGAGETQY
TRBJ2-1	TRBV4-1	ASSQDRGLGYNEQF
TRBJ2-3	TRBV20-1	STSRDRGTDTQY
TRBJ2-3	TRBV6-4	ASSDSQGEGGEQY
TRBJ2-1	TRBV4-1	ASSQGGSGARNEQL
TRBJ2-1	TRBV5-4	ASSNWATSFSYNEQF
TRBJ2-1	TRBV6-2/TRBV6-3	ASSYYENNEQF
TRBJ2-7	TRBV20-1	SARIGTIETGEQY
TRBJ2-1	TRBV6-2/TRBV6-3	ASSPSGGGYNEQF
TRBJ1-1	TRBV9	ASSALAGGAITEAF